This T cell receptor beta chain was captured in a study of T-cell memory formation after mild COVID-19. Study information: TCR clusters were largely donor specific. Study conclusions and caveats: The study detected some responding clones in pre-infection memory, suggesting cross-reactive memory joined. Contracting CD4+ clones lay largely in CM and EM, with CD8+ ones residing in EMRA.

A remark on this clonotype: Its antigen is currently unknown.

The CDR3 consists of 13 residues. Trimming removed 3 bases from V and 4 bases from J, with 8 bases in between. TCRdb re-called the 5' RACE reads with MiXCR, one entry per CDR3 protein. This table has about 350,000 distinct CDR3 sequences, around 15% appearing once. The receptor's source is a man younger than 35 who had mild COVID-19 (a few samples of this study predate the infection). Cell type and time point are not known. Specimen: PBMCs or a T cell subset sorted from them (not recorded which). This chain connects TRBV12-3 or TRBV12-4 to TRBJ2-3; no clear D gene. This chain's CDR3 is CASSLLGADTQYF. Written as DNA, the CDR3 is TGTGCCAGCAGTTTGTTAGGTGCAGATACGCAGTATTTT.